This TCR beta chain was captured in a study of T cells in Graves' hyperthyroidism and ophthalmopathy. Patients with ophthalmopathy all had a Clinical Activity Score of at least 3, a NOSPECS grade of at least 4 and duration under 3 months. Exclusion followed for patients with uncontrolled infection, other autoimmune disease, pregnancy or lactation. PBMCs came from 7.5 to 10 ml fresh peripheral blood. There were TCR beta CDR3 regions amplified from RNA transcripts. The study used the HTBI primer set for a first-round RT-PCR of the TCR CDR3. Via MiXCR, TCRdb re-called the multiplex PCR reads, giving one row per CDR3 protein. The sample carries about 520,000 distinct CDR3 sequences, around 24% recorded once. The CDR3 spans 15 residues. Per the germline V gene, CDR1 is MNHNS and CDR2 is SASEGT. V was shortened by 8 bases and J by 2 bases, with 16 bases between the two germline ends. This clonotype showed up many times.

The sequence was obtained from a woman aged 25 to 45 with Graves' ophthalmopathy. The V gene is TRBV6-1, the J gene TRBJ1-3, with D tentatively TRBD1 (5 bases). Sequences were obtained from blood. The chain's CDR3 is CASQASDNPGNTIYF. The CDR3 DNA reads TGTGCCAGCCAAGCCTCGGACAACCCTGGAAACACCATATATTTT.